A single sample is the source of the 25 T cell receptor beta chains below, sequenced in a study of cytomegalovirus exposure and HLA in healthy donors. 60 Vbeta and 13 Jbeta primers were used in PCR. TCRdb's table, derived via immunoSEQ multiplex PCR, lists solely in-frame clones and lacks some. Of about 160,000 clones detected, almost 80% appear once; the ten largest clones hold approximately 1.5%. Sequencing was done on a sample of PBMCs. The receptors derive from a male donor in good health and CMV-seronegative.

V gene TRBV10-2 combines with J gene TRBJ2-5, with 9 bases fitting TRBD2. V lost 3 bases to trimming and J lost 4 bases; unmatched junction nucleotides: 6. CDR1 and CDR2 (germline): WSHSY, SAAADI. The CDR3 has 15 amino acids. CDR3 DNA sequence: TGCGCCAGCAGTGAAGGGTCGGGACTAGCAGAGACCCAGTACTTC. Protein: CASSEGSGLAETQYF.

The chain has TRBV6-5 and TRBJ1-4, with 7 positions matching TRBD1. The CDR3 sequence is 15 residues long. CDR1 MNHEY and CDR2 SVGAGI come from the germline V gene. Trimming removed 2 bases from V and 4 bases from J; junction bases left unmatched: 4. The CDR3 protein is CASSYEGARNEKLFF. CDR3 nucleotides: TGTGCCAGCAGTTACGAGGGGGCGCGTAATGAAAAACTGTTTTTT.

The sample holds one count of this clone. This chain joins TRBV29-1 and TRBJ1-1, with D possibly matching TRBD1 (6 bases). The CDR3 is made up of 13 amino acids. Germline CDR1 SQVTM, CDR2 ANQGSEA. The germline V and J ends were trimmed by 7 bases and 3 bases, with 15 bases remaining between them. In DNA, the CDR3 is TGCAGCGCGGAACAGGGAATGGACACTGAAGCTTTCTTT. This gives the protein CSAEQGMDTEAFF.

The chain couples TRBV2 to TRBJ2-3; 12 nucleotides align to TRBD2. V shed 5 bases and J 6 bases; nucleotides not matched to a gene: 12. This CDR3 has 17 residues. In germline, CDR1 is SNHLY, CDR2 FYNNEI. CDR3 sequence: CASSNVRASGGADTQYF. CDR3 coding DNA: TGTGCCAGCAGTAATGTCCGGGCTAGCGGGGGGGCCGATACGCAGTATTTT.

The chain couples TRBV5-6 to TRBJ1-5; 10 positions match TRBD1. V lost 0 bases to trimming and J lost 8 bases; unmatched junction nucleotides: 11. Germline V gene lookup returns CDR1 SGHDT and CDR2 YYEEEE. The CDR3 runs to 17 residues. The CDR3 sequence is CASSLGPVTGGVEPQHF. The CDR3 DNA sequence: TGTGCCAGCAGCTTGGGCCCGGTGACAGGGGGCGTAGAGCCCCAGCATTTT.

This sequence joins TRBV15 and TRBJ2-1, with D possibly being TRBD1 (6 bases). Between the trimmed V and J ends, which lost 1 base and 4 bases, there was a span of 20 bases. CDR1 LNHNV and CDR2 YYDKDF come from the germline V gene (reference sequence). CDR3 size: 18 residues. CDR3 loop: CATSRVWGPRRGYNEQFF. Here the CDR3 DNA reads TGTGCCACCAGCAGAGTCTGGGGGCCGCGTCGTGGGTACAATGAGCAGTTCTTC.

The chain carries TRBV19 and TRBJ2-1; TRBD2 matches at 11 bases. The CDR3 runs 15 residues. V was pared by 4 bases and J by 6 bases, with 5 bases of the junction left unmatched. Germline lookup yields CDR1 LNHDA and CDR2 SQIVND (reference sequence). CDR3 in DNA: TGTGCCAGTAGTAAGACTAGCGGGGATTTCAATGAGCAGTTCTTC. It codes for CASSKTSGDFNEQFF.

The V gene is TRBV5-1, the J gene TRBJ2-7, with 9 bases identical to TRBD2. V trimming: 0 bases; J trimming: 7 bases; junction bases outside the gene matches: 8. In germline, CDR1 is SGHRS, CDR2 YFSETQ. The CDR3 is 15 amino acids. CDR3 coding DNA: TGCGCCAGCAGCTTGGAAGGCGGGAGGGCAGGTGAGCAGTACTTC. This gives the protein CASSLEGGRAGEQYF.

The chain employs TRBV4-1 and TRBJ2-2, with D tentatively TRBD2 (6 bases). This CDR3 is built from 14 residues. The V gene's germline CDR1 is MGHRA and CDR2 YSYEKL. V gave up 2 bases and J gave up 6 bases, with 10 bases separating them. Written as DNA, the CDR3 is TGCGCCAGCAGCCAACCGGGACTCCCCGGGGAGCTGTTTTTT. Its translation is CASSQPGLPGELFF.

This CDR3 reads CAISDDTSGRADEQFF. CDR3 nucleotide sequence: TGTGCCATCAGTGACGACACTAGCGGGAGGGCCGATGAGCAGTTCTTC. This sequence joins TRBV10-3 and TRBJ2-1, with TRBD2 identical over 13 bases. This CDR3 has 16 amino acids. Germline loops: CDR1 ENHRY, CDR2 SYGVKD. V lost 3 bases and J lost 8; bases outside the gene matches: 7.

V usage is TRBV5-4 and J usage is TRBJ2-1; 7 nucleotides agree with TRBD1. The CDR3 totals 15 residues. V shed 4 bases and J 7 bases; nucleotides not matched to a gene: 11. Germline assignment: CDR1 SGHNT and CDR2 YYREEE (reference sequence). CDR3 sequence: CASSTRQGNGNEQFF. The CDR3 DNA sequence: TGTGCCAGCAGCACCAGACAGGGAAATGGGAATGAGCAGTTCTTC.

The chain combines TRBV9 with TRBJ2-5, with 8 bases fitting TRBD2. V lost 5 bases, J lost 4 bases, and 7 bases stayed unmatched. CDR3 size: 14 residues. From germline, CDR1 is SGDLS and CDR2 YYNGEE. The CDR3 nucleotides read TGTGCCAGCAGTTCAGCCCTAGCGGGAGAGACCCAGTACTTC. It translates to CASSSALAGETQYF.

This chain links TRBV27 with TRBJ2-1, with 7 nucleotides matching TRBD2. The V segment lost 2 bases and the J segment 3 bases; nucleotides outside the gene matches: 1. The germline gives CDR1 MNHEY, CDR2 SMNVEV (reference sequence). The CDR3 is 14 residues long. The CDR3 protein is CASSLAGDYNEQFF. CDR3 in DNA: TGTGCCAGCAGTTTAGCGGGAGACTACAATGAGCAGTTCTTC.

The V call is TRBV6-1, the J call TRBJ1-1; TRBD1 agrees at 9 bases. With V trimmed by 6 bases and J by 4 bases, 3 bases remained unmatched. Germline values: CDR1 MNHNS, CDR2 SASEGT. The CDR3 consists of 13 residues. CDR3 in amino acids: CASSYRGPTEAFF. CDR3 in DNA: TGTGCCAGCAGCTACAGGGGGCCCACTGAAGCTTTCTTT.

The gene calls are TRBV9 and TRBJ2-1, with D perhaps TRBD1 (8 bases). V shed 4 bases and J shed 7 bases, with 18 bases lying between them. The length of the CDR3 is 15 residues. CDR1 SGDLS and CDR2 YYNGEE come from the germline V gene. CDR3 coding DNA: TGTGCCAGCAGCCCGATCGGACAGGGAGGGAATGAGCAGTTCTTC. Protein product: CASSPIGQGGNEQFF.

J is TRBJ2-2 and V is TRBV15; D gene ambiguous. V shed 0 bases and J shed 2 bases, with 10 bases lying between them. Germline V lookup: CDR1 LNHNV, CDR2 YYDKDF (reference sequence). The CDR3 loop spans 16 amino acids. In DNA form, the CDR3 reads TGTGCCACCAGCAGAGAGGGCAGATCAAACACCGGGGAGCTGTTTTTT. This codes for CATSREGRSNTGELFF.

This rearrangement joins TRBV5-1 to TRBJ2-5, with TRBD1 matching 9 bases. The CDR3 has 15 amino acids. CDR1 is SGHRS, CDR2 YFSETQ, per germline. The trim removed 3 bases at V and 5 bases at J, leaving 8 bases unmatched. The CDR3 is CASSSGTGSGETQYF. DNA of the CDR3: TGCGCCAGCAGCTCGGGGACAGGGTCGGGGGAGACCCAGTACTTC.

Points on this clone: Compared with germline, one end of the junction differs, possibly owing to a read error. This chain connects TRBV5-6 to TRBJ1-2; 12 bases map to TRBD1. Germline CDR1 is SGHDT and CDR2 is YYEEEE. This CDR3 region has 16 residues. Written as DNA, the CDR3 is TGTGCCAGCAGTTTGGGGGGACAGGGGGCAGACTATGGCTACACCTTC. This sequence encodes CASSLGGQGADYGYTF.

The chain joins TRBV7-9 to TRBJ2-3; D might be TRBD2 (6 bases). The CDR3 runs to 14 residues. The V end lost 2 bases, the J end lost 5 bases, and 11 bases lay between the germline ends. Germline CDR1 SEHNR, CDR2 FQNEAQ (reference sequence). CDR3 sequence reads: CASSLRQGGDTQYF. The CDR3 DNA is TGTGCCAGCAGCTTAAGGCAGGGAGGAGATACGCAGTATTTT.

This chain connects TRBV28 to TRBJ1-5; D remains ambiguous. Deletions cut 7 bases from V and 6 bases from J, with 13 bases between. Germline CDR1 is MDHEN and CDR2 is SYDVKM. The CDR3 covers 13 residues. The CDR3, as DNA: TGTGCCAGCACCAAGCGGGGTGGTCAGCCCCAGCATTTT. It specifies CASTKRGGQPQHF.

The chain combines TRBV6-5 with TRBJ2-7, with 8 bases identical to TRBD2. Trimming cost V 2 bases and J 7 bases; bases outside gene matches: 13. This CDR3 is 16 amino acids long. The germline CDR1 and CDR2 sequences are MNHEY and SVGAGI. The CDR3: CASSYVFRGGPREQYF. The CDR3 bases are TGTGCCAGCAGTTACGTGTTTCGGGGGGGGCCAAGGGAGCAGTACTTC.

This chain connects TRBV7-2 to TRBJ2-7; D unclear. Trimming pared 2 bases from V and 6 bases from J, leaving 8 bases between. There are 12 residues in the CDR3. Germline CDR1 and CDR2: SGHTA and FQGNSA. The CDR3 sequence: CASSLISVEQYF. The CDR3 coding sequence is TGTGCCAGCAGCTTAATAAGCGTCGAGCAGTACTTC.

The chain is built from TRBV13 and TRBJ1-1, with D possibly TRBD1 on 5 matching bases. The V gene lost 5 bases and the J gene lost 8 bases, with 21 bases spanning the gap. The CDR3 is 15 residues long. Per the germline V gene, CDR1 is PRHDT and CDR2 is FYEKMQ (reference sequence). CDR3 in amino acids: CASSTRARGAYEAFF. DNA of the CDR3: TGTGCCAGCAGCACCAGGGCGCGTGGGGCGTACGAAGCTTTCTTT.

CDR3 DNA sequence: TGTGCCAGTAGTATAACTGACTCCGGCGGCTACACCTTC. It is translated as CASSITDSGGYTF. The genes are TRBV19 and TRBJ1-2; no reliable D call. V lost 2 bases to trimming and J lost 8 bases, with 12 bases between them. This CDR3 is 13 amino acids long. Per germline, CDR1 LNHDA and CDR2 SQIVND (reference sequence).

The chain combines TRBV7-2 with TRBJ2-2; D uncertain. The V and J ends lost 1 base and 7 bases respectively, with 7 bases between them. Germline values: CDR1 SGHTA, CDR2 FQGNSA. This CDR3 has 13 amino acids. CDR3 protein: CASSLDMSGELFF. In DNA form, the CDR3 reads TGTGCCAGCAGCTTAGATATGAGCGGGGAGCTGTTTTTT.